The 13 T cell receptor beta chains in this list originate from one sample, sequenced in a study of T-cell memory formation after mild COVID-19. TCRdb itself ran the 5' RACE reads through MiXCR, one entry per CDR3 protein. The repertoire includes over 35,000 distinct CDR3 sequences, 8.5% to 10% of them detected once, and about 12% sits in the top ten. The specimen sequenced was PBMCs or a T cell subset sorted from them (not recorded which). The receptors were sampled from an adult woman who had mild COVID-19 (a few samples of this study predate the infection). Cell type and time point are not known.

This chain's CDR3 is CASSLGAFDEQFF. DNA of the CDR3: TGTGCCAGCAGTTTGGGTGCTTTCGATGAGCAGTTCTTC. V and J are TRBV12-3 or TRBV12-4 and TRBJ2-1; the D is unclear. The CDR3 totals 13 residues. Trimming took off 3 bases at V and 8 bases at J, with 11 bases between the two ends.

This chain links TRBV12-3 or TRBV12-4 with TRBJ2-1; 7 nucleotides align to TRBD2. V gave up 2 bases and J gave up 8 bases; unmatched junction bases: 3. CDR3 length equals 13 residues. CDR3 sequence: CASSLSGGDEQFF. The DNA for the CDR3 is TGTGCCAGCAGTTTATCGGGAGGCGATGAGCAGTTCTTC.

This chain connects TRBV3-1 to TRBJ1-2, with unresolved D. CDR3 length: 15 residues. Trimming cost V 3 bases and J 4 bases, with 15 bases left between them. Germline CDR1 reads LGHDT; CDR2 reads YNNKEL (reference sequence). CDR3 residues: CASSQRSQLIYGYTF. CDR3 coding DNA: TGTGCCAGCAGCCAGCGCTCTCAGCTAATCTATGGCTACACCTTC. Based on the CDR3 plus reference TRBV3-1 and TRBJ1-2, the full variable domain is DTAVSQTPKYLVTQMGNDKSIKCEQNLGHDTMYWYKQDSKKFLKIMFSYNNKELIINETVPNRFSPKSPDKAHLNLHINSLELGDSAVYFCASSQRSQLIYGYTFGSGTRLTVV.

V usage is TRBV5-6 and J usage is TRBJ1-4; D possibly corresponds to TRBD1 (5 bases). The CDR3 is 14 residues long. CDR1 and CDR2 (germline): SGHDT, YYEEEE. Trimming shortened V by 1 base and J by 7 bases, and 11 bases separated the two germline ends. For the CDR3, the DNA is TGTGCCAGCAGCTTGAATTTGAGGGGTGAAAAACTGTTTTTT. Protein product: CASSLNLRGEKLFF.

This clonotype was seen only a few times. The V gene is TRBV6-5, the J gene TRBJ1-3; possibly TRBD1 for D (5 bases). Trimming shortened V by 6 bases and J by 0 bases, and 9 bases separated the two germline ends. Germline CDR1 is MNHEY and CDR2 is SVGAGI. The CDR3 is 14 residues long. This CDR3 reads CASRQGASGNTIYF. CDR3 coding DNA: TGTGCCAGCAGGCAGGGTGCCTCTGGAAACACCATATATTTT.

This clonotype was seen only a few times. The chain combines TRBV20-1 with TRBJ2-7; weak D call: TRBD2 (5 bases). CDR1 and CDR2 (germline): DFQATT, SNEGSKA (reference sequence). V lost 5 bases, J lost 3 bases, and 14 bases lay in between. The CDR3 extends over 13 amino acids. The CDR3 loop reads CSAAGLALYEQYF. The CDR3 region has the DNA TGCAGTGCTGCGGGCCTAGCTCTCTACGAGCAGTACTTC.

This clonotype was picked up a small number of times. This chain links TRBV15 with TRBJ1-2; the D is unclear. This CDR3 comprises 14 residues. The V and J ends lost 5 bases and 4 bases respectively, with 14 bases between them. Germline V CDR1 and CDR2: LNHNV, YYDKDF (reference sequence). The chain's CDR3 is CATSDMWGSYGYTF. In nucleotides, the CDR3 is TGTGCCACCAGCGATATGTGGGGTAGCTATGGCTACACCTTC.

This clonotype occurred many times. This chain links TRBV5-1 with TRBJ1-3, with 10 bases matching TRBD1. Trimming at V came to 0 bases and at J to 1 base, leaving 7 bases not matched to a gene. Germline CDR1 SGHRS, CDR2 YFSETQ. The CDR3 covers 18 residues. The CDR3 DNA is TGCGCCAGCAGCTTGGGACAGGGGGCTGCACGGTCTGGAAACACCATATATTTT. It yields the protein CASSLGQGAARSGNTIYF.

A few counts support this clonotype. The chain is built from TRBV7-9 and TRBJ1-3; 7 positions agree with TRBD1. V gave up 5 bases and J gave up 0 bases; unmatched junction bases: 10. CDR1 is SEHNR and CDR2 is FQNEAQ in the germline V gene (reference sequence). This CDR3 comprises 17 residues. In nucleotides, the CDR3 is TGTGCCAGCAGCCAGCGACAGGGACAAAGCTCTGGAAACACCATATATTTT. Translated: CASSQRQGQSSGNTIYF.

This sequence joins TRBV6-1 and TRBJ2-3; 8 bases are shared with TRBD1. The junction had 8 bases not matched to a gene; V was cut back by 8 bases and J by 4 bases. Germline assignment: CDR1 MNHNS and CDR2 SASEGT. CDR3 length: 14 amino acids. This chain's CDR3 is CASVRTGIADTQYF. DNA of the CDR3: TGTGCCAGCGTACGGACAGGGATAGCAGATACGCAGTATTTT.

There are many counts of this clonotype. J is TRBJ2-5 and V is TRBV3-1; D is perhaps TRBD2 (6 bases). CDR1 LGHDT and CDR2 YNNKEL come from the germline V gene (reference sequence). The CDR3 runs 13 residues. Trimming took 7 bases from V and 6 from J, leaving 15 bases between them. CDR3 DNA: TGTGCCAGCACCTACGGAGGCGGGAAGACCCAGTACTTC. Translated, it gives CASTYGGGKTQYF.

This clonotype was recorded many times. The rearrangement joins TRBV7-9 to TRBJ2-7; TRBD2 agrees at 10 bases. V lost 1 base, J lost 2 bases, and 8 bases stayed unmatched. Germline V gives CDR1 SEHNR, CDR2 FQNEAQ (reference sequence). The CDR3 has 17 residues. CDR3 region: CASSLEGLAGDPYEQYF. The CDR3 coding sequence is TGTGCCAGCAGCTTAGAAGGTCTAGCGGGAGATCCCTACGAGCAGTACTTC.

V usage is TRBV12-3 or TRBV12-4 and J usage is TRBJ2-3; D call uncertain. Trimming took off 3 bases at V and 2 bases at J, with 6 bases between the two ends. This CDR3 contains 13 residues. The CDR3 here is CASSFVPTDTQYF. The CDR3 region has the DNA TGTGCCAGCAGTTTCGTACCCACAGATACGCAGTATTTT.